This entry is about one T cell receptor (beta chain). No cognate antigen has been identified for it. No base qualities exist here, and no much larger clone lies one base off it. The immunoSEQ Assay, a bias-controlled multiplex PCR, was used to amplify TCRbeta CDR3 regions from genomic DNA. Turning to the authors' computational methods: The number of nucleated cells in each sample was estimated by amplification of reference gene primers within the assay. To quantify the absolute abundance of each unique TCRbeta CDR3 rearrangement, sequence reads were collapsed and filtered. Productive Simpson clonality was computed per sample as the square root of Simpson's diversity index over productive rearrangements. TCRdb's version of the immuneACCESS table is confined to in-frame rearrangements and falls short of the full clone set. An unresolved V gene accounts for under half of the shortfall where checked; the remainder is of unknown origin. That table furnishes V, J and clone size, whereas the DNA furnished D and trimming. The sample data list roughly 65,000 clones, and about 93% of these were observed just once. The biggest ten clones account for about 3% of the sample.

The data were obtained in a study of blood T cell repertoires in COVID-19 (dated by TCRdb to 2019 to 2021). The study in broad terms: Collaborator samples came from the United States, Italy and Spain and covered acute and convalescent phases of COVID-19. The material from the prospective study consisted of cDNA or gDNA derived from T cells, B-cell-depleted T cells, or PBMCs. The repertoires were made available in a free public database intended to serve as a resource for research on the immune response to SARS-CoV-2. The sample metadata nearly always contained a de-identified subject ID, COVID-19 status, age in years and sex. Where HLA class I and class II types were available, the types were taken from metadata supplied by the sample provider, not from assay-based typing. Deeply sampled blood TCRbeta repertoires from subjects exposed to, actively infected with, or recovered from COVID-19 were included in the dataset. Samples came from the ongoing ImmuneRACE study (first 160 participants) plus 1,254 subjects from 6 global collaborators.

Paper-wide results and their limitations: Clinical and demographic metadata were provided uncurated, with the amount varying by source and participant.

Each collaborating institution followed its own protocols to collect whole blood in K2EDTA tubes. For TCRbeta analysis, collaborators shipped samples as frozen whole blood, isolated PBMCs, or DNA extracted from either of those sample types. Reading the germline V gene gives CDR1 SGHVS and CDR2 FQNEAQ. V loses 5 bases at its end and J loses 6 bases; junction bases beyond the gene matches: 10. Including the terminal cysteine and phenylalanine, the CDR3 comprises 16 residues. Only the CDR3 region is kept as DNA, spanning 48 bases read in frame from base 1. The receptor comes from a man between 65 and 80 years old with active COVID-19. The sample comprised peripheral blood. This sequence uses TRBV7-8 and TRBJ1-5, with 10 bases matching TRBD1. The base sequence is TGTGCCAGCAGCGCAACCGGGACAGGGGTAACTCAGCCCCAGCATTTT. Its amino acids are CASSATGTGVTQPQHF.